This is a list of T cell receptor beta chains from one sample in a study of blood T cell repertoires in COVID-19. Clones were sequenced by immunoSEQ multiplex PCR, and TCRdb holds only the in-frame ones, with some missing. The sample lists about 99,000 clones, roughly nine tenths occurring once. Sequencing input: peripheral blood. These receptors all come from a human donor in a cohort sampled during active COVID-19. The CDR3 runs from the conserved cysteine through the conserved F or W. A D gene is named only where the DNA matches it firmly. Only part of the rows carry a size: once, few, many, or a class if the clone is expanded.

cdr3_length,v_call,d_call,clone_size,j_call,cdr3_aa,cdr3_nt
15,TRBV27,TRBD2,NA,TRBJ2-1,CASSSNSGLAGEQFF,TGTGCCAGCAGTTCCAATAGCGGGCTGGCCGGTGAGCAGTTCTTC
15,TRBV19,NA,NA,TRBJ2-2,CASSDSRFHTGELFF,TGTGCCAGTAGTGACAGTAGATTTCACACCGGGGAGCTGTTTTTT
16,TRBV4-2,TRBD1,NA,TRBJ1-2,CASSPRDRGPADGYTF,TGTGCCAGCAGCCCAAGGGACAGGGGACCCGCAGATGGCTACACCTTC
14,TRBV9,TRBD1,NA,TRBJ2-5,CASSDGTGGETQYF,TGTGCCAGCAGCGATGGGACAGGGGGAGAGACCCAGTACTTC
14,TRBV9,NA,NA,TRBJ2-1,CASSPADGHNEQFF,TGTGCCAGCAGCCCCGCTGATGGCCACAATGAGCAGTTCTTC
18,TRBV5-6,NA,NA,TRBJ2-6,CASSLAGDYSSGANVLTF,TGTGCCAGCAGCTTGGCAGGGGATTATAGCTCTGGGGCCAACGTCCTGACTTTC
15,TRBV7-2,TRBD1,NA,TRBJ2-1,CASSLRDRGYNEQFF,TGTGCCAGCAGCCTCCGGGACAGGGGCTACAATGAGCAGTTCTTC
16,TRBV4-3,TRBD1,once,TRBJ1-6,CASSQAGQGANSPLHF,TGCGCCAGCAGCCAGGCCGGACAGGGGGCCAATTCACCCCTCCACTTT
13,TRBV19,NA,NA,TRBJ1-2,CASRDTGSYGYTF,TGTGCCAGTCGGGATACGGGGAGCTATGGCTACACCTTC
10,TRBV7-9,NA,NA,TRBJ1-2,CAPVENGYTF,TGTGCCCCGGTGGAGAATGGCTACACCTTC
14,TRBV7-8,NA,NA,TRBJ1-2,CASSPATGSYGYTF,TGTGCCAGCAGCCCAGCAACAGGCTCCTATGGCTACACCTTC
16,TRBV9,TRBD2,few,TRBJ2-5,CASSVGLAGGKETQYF,TGTGCCAGCAGCGTAGGTCTAGCGGGGGGGAAAGAGACCCAGTACTTC
15,TRBV6-5,TRBD1,once,TRBJ1-1,CASSFKGGYGTEAFF,TGTGCCAGCAGTTTCAAAGGGGGCTACGGCACTGAAGCTTTCTTT
15,TRBV7-3,NA,NA,TRBJ2-2,CASSLGGGNTGELFF,TGTGCCAGCAGCTTAGGAGGGGGCAACACCGGGGAGCTGTTTTTT
14,TRBV28,TRBD1,NA,TRBJ1-1,CASSYGQGKTEAFF,TGTGCCAGCAGCTACGGACAGGGGAAGACTGAAGCTTTCTTT
13,TRBV5-1,NA,NA,TRBJ1-3,CASSLSAGNTIYF,TGCGCCAGCAGCTTGTCAGCTGGAAACACCATATATTTT
12,TRBV12-3/TRBV12-4,TRBD1,NA,TRBJ2-1,CASRGTDNEQFF,TGTGCCAGCAGAGGGACAGACAATGAGCAGTTCTTC
13,TRBV19,NA,NA,TRBJ2-1,CASSGSPGDEQFF,TGTGCCAGTTCTGGGTCCCCCGGGGATGAGCAGTTCTTC
15,TRBV11-2,TRBD2,once,TRBJ2-1,CASSPDPGGYNEQFF,TGTGCCAGCAGCCCTGACCCGGGGGGGTACAATGAGCAGTTCTTC
12,TRBV9,NA,NA,TRBJ2-7,CASSRVGDKQYF,TGTGCCAGCAGTCGAGTTGGGGACAAGCAGTACTTC
15,TRBV7-9,TRBD2,NA,TRBJ2-5,CASSLERGGTETQYF,TGTGCCAGCAGCTTAGAACGGGGGGGTACAGAGACCCAGTACTTC
14,TRBV27,TRBD2,NA,TRBJ2-7,CASSRSGISYEQYF,TGTGCCAGCAGCAGAAGCGGGATCTCCTACGAGCAGTACTTC
14,TRBV19,TRBD2,once,TRBJ2-7,CASSSSAGVYEQYF,TGTGCCAGTAGTAGTTCCGCGGGAGTCTACGAGCAGTACTTC
11,TRBV6-2/TRBV6-3,NA,NA,TRBJ1-2,CASSFLYGYTF,TGTGCCAGCAGCTTCCTTTATGGCTACACCTTC
15,TRBV30,TRBD1,once,TRBJ2-1,CAWSREWDRNNEQFF,TGTGCCTGGAGTCGAGAATGGGACAGAAACAATGAGCAGTTCTTC
16,TRBV27,NA,NA,TRBJ2-3,CASSPQGASSTDTQYF,TGTGCCAGCAGTCCACAAGGGGCTTCTAGCACAGATACGCAGTATTTT
15,TRBV6-5,TRBD2,NA,TRBJ2-1,CASSRLAGDADEQFF,TGTGCCAGCAGTAGACTAGCGGGAGATGCAGATGAGCAGTTCTTC
19,TRBV28,TRBD1,NA,TRBJ1-3,CASRPIKFMTGYSGNTIYF,TGTGCCAGCAGGCCGATAAAGTTCATGACAGGGTACTCTGGAAACACCATATATTTT
14,TRBV5-8,TRBD1,NA,TRBJ2-7,CASSPDRVAYEQYF,TGTGCCAGCAGCCCGGACAGGGTGGCCTACGAGCAGTACTTC
14,TRBV4-1,NA,NA,TRBJ1-3,CASSQESGRDTIYF,TGCGCCAGCAGCCAAGAATCCGGGAGAGACACCATATATTTT
12,TRBV10-2,NA,NA,TRBJ2-7,CASSETYYEQYF,TGCGCCAGCAGTGAGACCTACTACGAGCAGTACTTC
16,TRBV7-8,NA,NA,TRBJ1-5,CASSSRSGVSNQPQHF,TGTGCCAGCAGCTCCCGATCAGGGGTAAGCAATCAGCCCCAGCATTTT
15,TRBV11-3,NA,NA,TRBJ2-1,CASSPGTQSYNEQFF,TGTGCCAGCAGCCCCGGGACACAATCCTACAATGAGCAGTTCTTC
13,TRBV11-3,NA,NA,TRBJ2-7,CASSLVSGYEQYF,TGTGCCAGCAGCTTAGTATCAGGCTACGAGCAGTACTTC
13,TRBV11-2,NA,NA,TRBJ2-1,CASSIRAGNEQFF,TGTGCCAGCAGCATAAGGGCAGGGAATGAGCAGTTCTTC
15,TRBV4-3,TRBD1,NA,TRBJ1-6,CASSLGQGPNSPLHF,TGCGCCAGCAGCCTGGGACAGGGACCGAATTCACCCCTCCACTTT
19,TRBV9,TRBD2,NA,TRBJ2-6,CASSVTTAGGKAGANVLTF,TGTGCCAGCAGCGTGACAACAGCGGGAGGGAAAGCTGGGGCCAACGTCCTGACTTTC
15,TRBV28,NA,NA,TRBJ2-4,CASSLPPDSLNIQYF,TGTGCCAGCAGTTTACCTCCCGACAGCTTAAACATTCAGTACTTC
15,TRBV27,NA,NA,TRBJ2-7,CASSPTGVSIYEQYF,TGTGCCAGCAGCCCGACCGGGGTCAGTATCTACGAGCAGTACTTC
11,TRBV9,NA,NA,TRBJ2-2,CASSVPGELFF,TGTGCCAGCAGCGTCCCAGGGGAGCTGTTTTTT
11,TRBV3-1/TRBV3-2,NA,NA,TRBJ2-7,CASRGVGEQYF,TGTGCCAGCAGAGGGGTGGGGGAGCAGTACTTC
17,TRBV4-3,TRBD2,NA,TRBJ2-2,CASSQAGTSGSFGELFF,TGCGCCAGCAGCCAAGCCGGGACTAGCGGGAGTTTCGGGGAGCTGTTTTTT
14,TRBV19,NA,NA,TRBJ2-5,CASSIVSGQETQYF,TGTGCCAGTAGTATCGTGAGCGGGCAAGAGACCCAGTACTTC
15,TRBV7-8,TRBD1,NA,TRBJ2-2,CASSRDRGWTGELFF,TGTGCCAGCAGCCGGGACAGGGGCTGGACCGGGGAGCTGTTTTTT
15,TRBV6-6,NA,NA,TRBJ2-1,CASSYSPAYYNEQFF,TGTGCCAGCAGTTACTCCCCTGCCTATTACAATGAGCAGTTCTTC
18,TRBV5-1,TRBD1,NA,TRBJ1-1,CASSSPVGQGIMNTEAFF,TGCGCCAGCAGCTCCCCGGTGGGACAGGGAATCATGAACACTGAAGCTTTCTTT
13,TRBV27,NA,NA,TRBJ1-1,CASRLTGNTEAFF,TGTGCCAGCAGGCTTACAGGGAACACTGAAGCTTTCTTT
13,TRBV5-1,TRBD1,NA,TRBJ1-4,CASSPTGGEKLFF,TGCGCCAGCAGCCCCACAGGGGGGGAAAAACTGTTTTTT
14,TRBV9,TRBD2,NA,TRBJ2-1,CASSSQGLDNEQFF,TGTGCCAGCAGCTCACAGGGACTAGACAATGAGCAGTTCTTC
14,TRBV4-3,NA,NA,TRBJ1-6,CASSQDLAAATLHF,TGCGCCAGCAGCCAAGATTTGGCGGCCGCGACCCTCCACTTT
14,TRBV27,TRBD1,NA,TRBJ1-6,CASSFTGENSPLHF,TGTGCCAGCAGTTTCACAGGGGAGAATTCACCCCTCCACTTT
15,TRBV7-9,TRBD2,NA,TRBJ2-1,CASSLAPSGRDEQFF,TGTGCCAGCAGCTTAGCCCCTAGCGGGAGGGACGAGCAGTTCTTC
15,TRBV7-6,TRBD1,NA,TRBJ2-3,CASSLVTGATDTQYF,TGTGCCAGCAGCTTAGTGACAGGGGCCACAGATACGCAGTATTTT
16,TRBV3-1/TRBV3-2,TRBD2,NA,TRBJ2-2,CASSQIRTSSTGELFF,TGTGCCAGCAGCCAAATAAGGACTAGCAGCACCGGGGAGCTGTTTTTT
14,TRBV7-9,NA,few,TRBJ1-3,CASSFHSSGNTIYF,TGTGCCAGCAGCTTCCACTCCTCTGGAAACACCATATATTTT
11,TRBV20-1,NA,NA,TRBJ1-2,CSARDTRGYTF,TGCAGTGCTAGGGACACCCGGGGCTACACCTTC